This is a list of T cell receptor beta chains from one sample in a study of blood T cell repertoires in COVID-19. Produced via immunoSEQ multiplex PCR; TCRdb's table is partial and in-frame only. In the table there are approximately 170,000 clones, approximately 80% of which are singletons. Sequenced sample: PBMCs or T cells enriched from blood (not recorded which). The source is a woman aged 45-65 years who had recovered from COVID-19. Both conserved end residues are part of each CDR3. Fields, in order: CDR3 protein, CDR3 DNA, clone size, D gene, V gene, J gene. The D gene is left open where the match is weak. A row's size may be missing; if present it is once, few, many or a size class.

CDR3 protein: CASSSGDRGIEKLFF
CDR3 DNA: TGCGCCAGCAGCAGCGGCGACAGGGGAATTGAAAAACTGTTTTTT
clone size: NA
D gene: TRBD1
V gene: TRBV4-3
J gene: TRBJ1-4

CDR3 protein: CASSQRTGGSGANVLTF
CDR3 DNA: TGTGCCAGCAGCCAAAGGACAGGGGGCTCTGGGGCCAACGTCCTGACTTTC
clone size: NA
D gene: TRBD1
V gene: TRBV3-1/TRBV3-2
J gene: TRBJ2-6

CDR3 protein: CASRGGTSGNNEQFF
CDR3 DNA: TGTGCCAGCAGGGGGGGGACCAGCGGGAACAATGAGCAGTTCTTC
clone size: once
D gene: TRBD2
V gene: TRBV28
J gene: TRBJ2-1

CDR3 protein: CASLDPGTYGYTF
CDR3 DNA: TGTGCCAGCCTAGACCCCGGGACATACGGCTACACCTTC
clone size: NA
D gene: NA
V gene: TRBV25-1
J gene: TRBJ1-2

CDR3 protein: CASNPPTGQGAYEQYF
CDR3 DNA: TGTGCCAGCAATCCCCCCACGGGACAGGGGGCTTACGAGCAGTACTTC
clone size: NA
D gene: TRBD1
V gene: TRBV11-3
J gene: TRBJ2-7

CDR3 protein: CASSTDRVSTEAFF
CDR3 DNA: TGTGCCAGCAGCACCGACAGGGTGAGCACTGAAGCTTTCTTT
clone size: NA
D gene: TRBD1
V gene: TRBV7-2
J gene: TRBJ1-1

CDR3 protein: CASRTESSYNEQFF
CDR3 DNA: TGTGCCAGCAGAACGGAGAGCTCCTACAATGAGCAGTTCTTC
clone size: NA
D gene: NA
V gene: TRBV28
J gene: TRBJ2-1

CDR3 protein: CASSSTAMNTEAFF
CDR3 DNA: TGTGCCAGCAGTTCGACAGCTATGAACACTGAAGCTTTCTTT
clone size: NA
D gene: NA
V gene: TRBV6-5
J gene: TRBJ1-1

CDR3 protein: CASSFDRWTDTQYF
CDR3 DNA: TGTGCCAGCAGCTTCGACAGGTGGACAGATACGCAGTATTTT
clone size: NA
D gene: NA
V gene: TRBV11-3
J gene: TRBJ2-3

CDR3 protein: CATKGQAGEKLFF
CDR3 DNA: TGTGCCACCAAGGGACAGGCAGGTGAAAAACTGTTTTTT
clone size: NA
D gene: TRBD1
V gene: TRBV2
J gene: TRBJ1-4

CDR3 protein: CASSSGTGHVKLFF
CDR3 DNA: TGTGCCAGCAGTTCCGGGACAGGGCACGTAAAACTGTTTTTT
clone size: NA
D gene: TRBD1
V gene: TRBV28
J gene: TRBJ1-4

CDR3 protein: CASSISGGETQYF
CDR3 DNA: TGTGCCAGTAGTATATCGGGGGGCGAGACCCAGTACTTC
clone size: NA
D gene: NA
V gene: TRBV19
J gene: TRBJ2-5

CDR3 protein: CASSLGQPNTEAFF
CDR3 DNA: TGTGCCAGCAGCTTGGGACAGCCTAACACTGAAGCTTTCTTT
clone size: NA
D gene: TRBD1
V gene: TRBV7-9
J gene: TRBJ1-1

CDR3 protein: CASSLDNRYGYTF
CDR3 DNA: TGTGCCAGCAGTTTAGACAACCGCTATGGCTACACCTTC
clone size: NA
D gene: NA
V gene: TRBV28
J gene: TRBJ1-2

CDR3 protein: CASSQDLSQGSGLFF
CDR3 DNA: TGCGCCAGCAGCCAAGATCTCTCACAGGGCAGTGGGCTGTTTTTT
clone size: NA
D gene: NA
V gene: TRBV4-3
J gene: TRBJ2-2

CDR3 protein: CATSDSQGARETQYF
CDR3 DNA: TGTGCCACCAGTGATAGCCAGGGGGCTAGGGAGACCCAGTACTTC
clone size: NA
D gene: TRBD1
V gene: TRBV24-1
J gene: TRBJ2-5

CDR3 protein: CASSVAGRYNEQFF
CDR3 DNA: TGTGCCAGCAGTGTAGCGGGGAGGTACAATGAGCAGTTCTTC
clone size: few
D gene: TRBD2
V gene: TRBV2
J gene: TRBJ2-1

CDR3 protein: CASSQDFLARDEQYF
CDR3 DNA: TGTGCCAGCAGCCAAGATTTCCTAGCTAGGGACGAGCAGTACTTC
clone size: NA
D gene: NA
V gene: TRBV4-2
J gene: TRBJ2-7

CDR3 protein: CASTLGGVSEAFF
CDR3 DNA: TGTGCCAGCACCCTGGGAGGGGTAAGTGAAGCTTTCTTT
clone size: NA
D gene: NA
V gene: TRBV7-9
J gene: TRBJ1-1

CDR3 protein: CASSYSPLAGVYNEQFF
CDR3 DNA: TGTGCCAGCAGTTACTCCCCCCTAGCGGGAGTCTACAATGAGCAGTTCTTC
clone size: few
D gene: TRBD2
V gene: TRBV6-2/TRBV6-3
J gene: TRBJ2-1

CDR3 protein: CASSYSIQGAVTGELFF
CDR3 DNA: TGTGCCAGCAGTTACTCGATACAGGGGGCGGTCACCGGGGAGCTGTTTTTT
clone size: NA
D gene: TRBD1
V gene: TRBV6-2/TRBV6-3
J gene: TRBJ2-2

CDR3 protein: CASSLGDRGNQPQHF
CDR3 DNA: TGTGCCAGCAGCTTAGGGGACAGGGGAAATCAGCCCCAGCATTTT
clone size: NA
D gene: TRBD1
V gene: TRBV7-6
J gene: TRBJ1-5